Presented here are 3 T cell receptor beta chains from one specimen sequenced in a study of blood T cell repertoires in COVID-19. TCRdb's copy holds only in-frame clones and misses some; the assay was immunoSEQ multiplex PCR. This table holds 90,000 to 120,000 clones, over 75% found once. Sequenced: peripheral blood. Receptors were obtained from a woman older than 75 with acute or convalescent COVID-19.

V gene TRBV19 combines with J gene TRBJ1-1; 7 nucleotides agree with TRBD1. Germline V gene sequence: CDR1 LNHDA, CDR2 SQIVND (reference sequence). The CDR3 has 13 amino acids. Unmatched junction bases numbered 5, after V lost 5 bases and J lost 5 bases. In DNA, the CDR3 is TGTGCCAGTAGTTCAACAGGGGTAACTGAAGCTTTCTTT. Its protein is CASSSTGVTEAFF. Variable domain in full (rest from reference TRBV19 and TRBJ1-1): DGGITQSPKYLFRKEGQNVTLSCEQNLNHDAMYWYRQDPGQGLRLIYYSQIVNDFQKGDIAEGYSVSREKKESFPLTVTSAQKNPTAFYLCASSSTGVTEAFFGQGTRLTVV.

This clone was picked up one time. This chain connects TRBV3-1 (or the pseudogene TRBV3-2) to TRBJ1-2, with 8 positions matching TRBD1. The CDR3 spans 18 residues. Germline trimming cut 0 bases from V and 4 bases from J; bases unmatched to any gene: 13. CDR1 is LGHDT, CDR2 YNNKEL, per germline (reference sequence). The CDR3 region has the DNA TGTGCCAGCAGCCAAGACGCGGACAGGGCGATAACGACCTATGGCTACACCTTC. As protein: CASSQDADRAITTYGYTF.

V is TRBV3-1 (or the pseudogene TRBV3-2) and J is TRBJ2-1, with TRBD1 identical over 11 bases. Germline V gene sequence: CDR1 LGHDT, CDR2 YNNKEL (reference sequence). The CDR3 extends over 17 amino acids. V lost 0 bases, J lost 7 bases, and 8 bases stayed unmatched. The CDR3 nucleotides are TGTGCCAGCAGCCAAGAAGGTGGACAGGGGGCTCGGAATGAGCAGTTCTTC. Its protein is CASSQEGGQGARNEQFF.